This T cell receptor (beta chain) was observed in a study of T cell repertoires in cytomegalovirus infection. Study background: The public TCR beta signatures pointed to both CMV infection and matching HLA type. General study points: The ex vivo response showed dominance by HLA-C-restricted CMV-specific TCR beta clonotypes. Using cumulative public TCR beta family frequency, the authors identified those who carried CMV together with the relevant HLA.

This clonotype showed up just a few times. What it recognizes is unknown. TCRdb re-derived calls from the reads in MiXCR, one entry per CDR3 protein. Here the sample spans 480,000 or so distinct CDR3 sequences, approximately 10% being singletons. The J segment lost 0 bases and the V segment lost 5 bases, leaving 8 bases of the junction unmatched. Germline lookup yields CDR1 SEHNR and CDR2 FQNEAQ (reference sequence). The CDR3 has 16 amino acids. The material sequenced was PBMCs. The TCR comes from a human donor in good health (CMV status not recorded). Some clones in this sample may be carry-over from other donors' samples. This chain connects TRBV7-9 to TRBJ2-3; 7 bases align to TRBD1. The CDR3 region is CASSSGTASSTDTQYF. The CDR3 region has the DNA TGTGCCAGCAGCAGTGGGACAGCTTCTAGCACAGATACGCAGTATTTT.